One and the same sample provided the 31 T cell receptor beta chains below, sequenced in a study of blood T cells in healthy people across ages. Through a sample-barcoded 5' primer and a J-beta primer mix, a second PCR was run for roughly 6 to 12 cycles. TCRdb re-called the 5' RACE reads with MiXCR, one entry per CDR3 protein. The data hold 750,000 to 1,000,000 distinct CDR3 sequences, with almost 30% observed a single time. These data are also associated with another study on T cells of mothers and their children.

The sample taken for sequencing was blood. The receptors here all came from a middle-aged woman in good health.

This rearrangement joins TRBV4-3 to TRBJ2-5; 8 bases match TRBD2. This CDR3 has 16 amino acids. The trim removed 0 bases at V and 7 bases at J, leaving 10 bases unmatched. Germline V gene data show CDR1 as LGHNA and CDR2 as YSLEER. In DNA form, the CDR3 reads TGCGCCAGCAGCCAAGATAACACGGGGGGGCCTGGGACCCAGTACTTC. As protein: CASSQDNTGGPGTQYF.

This clonotype occurred a few times. The DNA of the CDR3 is TGTGCCAGCAGCGTAGTGATCGGGAACAATGAGCAGTTCTTC. Translated: CASSVVIGNNEQFF. J is TRBJ2-1 and V is TRBV9; D is possibly TRBD2 (5 bases). CDR1 and CDR2 (germline): SGDLS, YYNGEE. Trimming pared 0 bases from V and 5 bases from J, leaving 9 bases between. The CDR3 contains 14 residues.

This clonotype was picked up a small number of times. V gene TRBV10-3 combines with J gene TRBJ2-3, with TRBD1 matching over 7 bases. The CDR3 loop spans 14 amino acids. Germline V gene sequence: CDR1 ENHRY, CDR2 SYGVKD. J gave up 11 bases and V 2 bases, and 10 bases lay outside the gene matches. CDR3 DNA sequence: TGTGCCATCAGTGAGCCTCTAAGGCAGGGGGAGCAGTATTTT. It is translated as CAISEPLRQGEQYF.

This clonotype was counted at least ten times. The rearrangement links TRBV7-2 to TRBJ2-7, with D maybe TRBD1 (6 bases). From germline, CDR1 is SGHTA and CDR2 FQGNSA. The CDR3 covers 13 residues. Trimming shortened V by 4 bases and J by 5 bases, and 12 bases separated the two germline ends. The CDR3 reads CASSSATGNEQYF. CDR3 in DNA: TGTGCCAGCAGCTCAGCTACAGGGAACGAGCAGTACTTC.

This chain uses TRBV5-6 with TRBJ1-5, with no clear D. V lost 4 bases to trimming and J lost 7 bases, with 12 bases between them. The CDR3 runs to 13 residues. Germline V CDR1 and CDR2: SGHDT, YYEEEE. In DNA form, the CDR3 reads TGTGCCAGCAGCGGGTCGTTGAACCAGCCCCAGCATTTT. Translation gives CASSGSLNQPQHF.

This clonotype was counted only a few times. V and J are TRBV29-1 and TRBJ2-7, with D perhaps matching TRBD1 (6 bases). Germline loops: CDR1 SQVTM, CDR2 ANQGSEA. The CDR3 runs 13 residues. The V and J ends lost 7 bases and 1 base respectively, with 14 bases between them. In nucleotides, the CDR3 is TGCAGCGCTGTACAGGGTGGGTCCTACGAGCAGTACTTC. This codes for CSAVQGGSYEQYF.

As regards this clonotype: A much larger clone lies one base from this, so it may be a read error. The chain links TRBV7-2 to TRBJ2-5; unclear D gene. CDR1 and CDR2 from the germline V gene are SGHTA and FQGNSA. The CDR3 runs 13 residues. The CDR3 region has the DNA TGTGCCCGCAGCTTAGTACGTCAAGAGACCCAGTACTTC. Protein product: CARSLVRQETQYF.

V and J are TRBV20-1 and TRBJ2-3; D unclear. This CDR3 has 14 residues. Germline V gene sequence: CDR1 DFQATT, CDR2 SNEGSKA (reference sequence). The V end lost 3 bases, the J end lost 9 bases, and 19 bases lay between the germline ends. The chain's CDR3 is CSARANGDRPTQYF. As DNA, the CDR3 is TGCAGTGCTAGGGCAAATGGGGATAGACCAACGCAGTATTTT.

The chain couples TRBV5-5 to TRBJ1-5; D remains unclear. The V end was cut by 0 bases, the J end by 7 bases, with 11 bases between. Germline V gives CDR1 SGHKS, CDR2 YYEKEE (reference sequence). The CDR3 runs to 14 residues. The CDR3 nucleotides are TGTGCCAGCAGCTTGGCAAATTCGGAGCAGCCCCAGCATTTT. Translation: CASSLANSEQPQHF.

The chain uses TRBV29-1 and TRBJ2-7; D call uncertain. V shed 3 bases and J shed 2 bases, with 5 bases lying between them. Germline V gene lookup returns CDR1 SQVTM and CDR2 ANQGSEA. CDR3 size: 11 residues. The CDR3 sequence: CSVELTYEQYF. The CDR3 DNA follows: TGCAGCGTTGAGCTTACCTACGAGCAGTACTTC.

This clonotype was observed many times. The rearrangement joins TRBV7-2 to TRBJ1-2, with 7 positions matching TRBD1. Germline lookup yields CDR1 SGHTA and CDR2 FQGNSA. This CDR3 region has 14 residues. V was clipped by 5 bases and J by 4 bases; unmatched bases: 7. The CDR3 loop reads CASSPGGRRYGYTF. CDR3 nucleotides: TGTGCCAGCAGCCCAGGGGGAAGGCGCTATGGCTACACCTTC.

At least ten counts were recorded for this clonotype. The J gene is TRBJ2-6, the V gene TRBV28; 7 nucleotides match TRBD1. V was clipped by 2 bases and J by 0 bases; unmatched bases: 7. CDR3 length equals 18 residues. The germline CDR1 and CDR2 sequences are MDHEN and SYDVKM. CDR3 nucleotide sequence: TGTGCCAGCAGTTTAGAGGGGGCCCTCTCCTCTGGGGCCAACGTCCTGACTTTC. Its translation: CASSLEGALSSGANVLTF.

The rearrangement joins TRBV7-9 to TRBJ1-1, with D uncertain. The CDR3 extends over 14 amino acids. Deletions cut 5 bases from V and 2 bases from J, with 12 bases between. Germline V gives CDR1 SEHNR, CDR2 FQNEAQ (reference sequence). CDR3 amino acids: CASSPDLLNTEAFF. In DNA form, the CDR3 reads TGTGCCAGCAGCCCGGATCTCCTAAACACTGAAGCTTTCTTT.

This chain joins TRBV19 and TRBJ1-5; D may be TRBD1 (5 bases). The CDR3 has 16 amino acids. Germline assignment: CDR1 LNHDA and CDR2 SQIVND (reference sequence). V was trimmed by 1 base and J by 1 base, leaving 11 bases between them. CDR3 nucleotide sequence: TGTGCCAGTAGTATAGGCGGGGGGGGAAGCAATCAGCCCCAGCATTTT. This gives the protein CASSIGGGGSNQPQHF.

This clonotype was picked up many times. V usage is TRBV27 and J usage is TRBJ2-7, with D possibly called TRBD1 or TRBD2 (5 bases each). Deletions cut 3 bases from V and 2 bases from J, with 17 bases between. There are 16 residues in the CDR3. CDR1 MNHEY and CDR2 SMNVEV come from the germline V gene (reference sequence). DNA of the CDR3: TGTGCCAGCAGTTTCTGGAACCCCCGGGGCGCCTACGAGCAGTACTTC. Protein sequence: CASSFWNPRGAYEQYF.

This clonotype was detected only a few times. The chain uses TRBV29-1 and TRBJ1-2; 8 bases align to TRBD1. CDR3 size: 10 residues. Germline CDR1 SQVTM, CDR2 ANQGSEA. V shed 8 bases and J 8 bases; nucleotides not matched to a gene: 4. The CDR3 spells CSHTGGGYTF. The CDR3 bases are TGCAGCCATACAGGGGGAGGCTACACCTTC.

This clonotype was counted only a few times. The junction does not match germline at one end; this may be a read error. V is TRBV5-1 and J is TRBJ2-7, with 7 nucleotides matching TRBD2. CDR1 SGHRS and CDR2 YFSETQ come from the germline V gene. This CDR3 has 16 residues. The CDR3 loop is CAGSPGGTGISYEQYF. As DNA, the CDR3 is TGCGCCGGCAGCCCGGGGGGTACAGGAATCTCCTACGAGCAGTACTTC.

This chain connects TRBV5-1 to TRBJ2-3; 7 positions agree with TRBD2. The CDR3 extends over 14 amino acids. Germline CDR1 and CDR2: SGHRS and YFSETQ. V was clipped by 3 bases and J by 4 bases; unmatched bases: 5. The CDR3 loop reads CASSWAGDSDTQYF. DNA of the CDR3: TGCGCCAGCAGCTGGGCGGGGGACTCAGATACGCAGTATTTT.

This clonotype has a single count. The gene calls are TRBV19 and TRBJ1-1, with a possible D match to TRBD1 (5 bases). The CDR3 has 18 residues. Germline loops: CDR1 LNHDA, CDR2 SQIVND (reference sequence). The germline V and J ends were trimmed by 3 bases and 3 bases, with 23 bases remaining between them. This CDR3 is CASSMGRARSGGDTEAFF. In DNA, the CDR3 is TGTGCCAGTAGTATGGGCCGGGCGCGTAGCGGGGGGGACACTGAAGCTTTCTTT.

This clonotype was detected a few times. This sequence joins TRBV18 and TRBJ2-6; D is unclear. Trimming pared 3 bases from V and 2 bases from J, leaving 14 bases between. Looked up from germline, CDR1 is KGHSH and CDR2 is LQKENI. The CDR3 spans 17 residues. The CDR3 is CASSPRTGVPGANVLTF. As DNA, the CDR3 is TGTGCCAGCTCACCTCGGACGGGCGTCCCTGGGGCCAACGTCCTGACTTTC.

Concerning this clonotype: This may be a read error, as it is one base from a much larger clone. V usage is TRBV7-3 and J usage is TRBJ2-7; D gene ambiguous. This CDR3 comprises 14 residues. V gave up 1 base and J gave up 7 bases, with 14 bases separating them. CDR1 is SGHTA, CDR2 FQGTGA, per germline. CDR3 DNA sequence: TGTGCCAGCAGCTTAAGTCGTACAGTCAATGAGCAGTACTTC. Amino acids: CASSLSRTVNEQYF.

The gene calls are TRBV3-1 and TRBJ2-5; 11 bases align to TRBD2. The germline gives CDR1 LGHDT, CDR2 YNNKEL (reference sequence). With V trimmed by 4 bases and J by 6 bases, 7 bases remained unmatched. This CDR3 contains 15 residues. CDR3 region: CASSRASGGLKTQYF. DNA of the CDR3: TGTGCCAGCAGCCGAGCTAGCGGGGGGCTAAAGACCCAGTACTTC.

This clonotype was detected only a few times. This chain connects TRBV7-3 to TRBJ2-5, with 9 nucleotides matching TRBD1. This CDR3 region has 15 residues. V shed 5 bases, J shed 4 bases, and the junction held 8 bases outside the gene matches. The V gene's germline CDR1 is SGHTA and CDR2 FQGTGA. CDR3 residues: CASSPLGQGGETQYF. CDR3 nucleotide sequence: TGTGCCAGCAGCCCCCTGGGACAGGGAGGAGAGACCCAGTACTTC.

This clonotype was detected a few times. This chain uses TRBV5-5 with TRBJ2-3; 9 bases align to TRBD2. This CDR3 region has 16 residues. From germline, CDR1 is SGHKS and CDR2 YYEKEE (reference sequence). V dropped 4 bases and J dropped 4; count of bases not matched to a gene: 10. CDR3 sequence: CASSGTGTSPPDTQYF. CDR3 DNA sequence: TGTGCCAGCAGCGGAACCGGGACTAGCCCCCCAGATACGCAGTATTTT.

J is TRBJ1-2 and V is TRBV20-1; weak D call: TRBD1 (6 bases). There are 12 residues in the CDR3. The V and J ends lost 6 bases and 2 bases respectively, with 10 bases between them. Germline loops: CDR1 DFQATT, CDR2 SNEGSKA (reference sequence). The CDR3 protein is CSAPGTNYGYTF. CDR3 nucleotides: TGCAGTGCCCCCGGGACAAACTATGGCTACACCTTC.

This clonotype was detected a few times. The chain combines TRBV18 with TRBJ1-2, with D maybe TRBD1 (5 bases). V lost 2 bases to trimming and J lost 8 bases, with 21 bases between them. The CDR3 runs to 16 residues. Germline CDR1 and CDR2: KGHSH and LQKENI. CDR3 nucleotide sequence: TGTGCCAGCTCACCAAGTAGACAAGGGGCGAGGTCCGGCTACACCTTC. This gives the protein CASSPSRQGARSGYTF.

The chain has TRBV7-9 and TRBJ2-5; D is possibly TRBD1 (5 bases). Between the trimmed V and J ends, which lost 5 bases and 4 bases, there was a span of 14 bases. Looked up from germline, CDR1 is SEHNR and CDR2 is FQNEAQ (reference sequence). This CDR3 has 14 amino acids. In DNA form, the CDR3 reads TGTGCCAGCAGCCCCACAGGCAACCCAGAGACCCAGTACTTC. Protein sequence: CASSPTGNPETQYF.

This clonotype was picked up a small number of times. The chain is built from TRBV5-1 and TRBJ2-3, with D possibly TRBD1 on 6 matching bases. The CDR3 length is 14 residues. V dropped 4 bases and J dropped 5 bases, with 14 bases sitting between them. Germline CDR1 SGHRS, CDR2 YFSETQ. The DNA for the CDR3 is TGCGCCAGCAGCCCCCTGACAGGTCTAGATACGCAGTATTTT. As protein: CASSPLTGLDTQYF.

This clonotype was counted at least ten times. V is TRBV20-1 and J is TRBJ2-7; D may be TRBD1 or TRBD2 (6 bases each). Germline V CDR1 and CDR2: DFQATT, SNEGSKA (reference sequence). The CDR3 loop spans 13 amino acids. Trimming cost V 2 bases and J 5 bases, with 13 bases left between them. The DNA for the CDR3 is TGCAGTGCTAGAAGGGGGGTGGGCAACGAGCAGTACTTC. It codes for CSARRGVGNEQYF.

This clonotype has a handful of counts. The V call is TRBV6-2 or TRBV6-3, the J call TRBJ1-5; TRBD1 is a possible D gene (5 bases). From germline, CDR1 is MNHEY and CDR2 SVGEGT. The CDR3 contains 13 residues. V was trimmed by 2 bases and J by 6 bases, leaving 8 bases between them. The CDR3, as DNA: TGTGCCAGCAGTTACGGGGCCAGTCAGCCCCAGCATTTT. Amino acid sequence: CASSYGASQPQHF.

The sample holds a few counts of this clonotype. V is TRBV14 and J is TRBJ2-3, with D tentatively TRBD1 or TRBD2 (5 bases each). CDR1 is SGHDN and CDR2 is FVKESK in the germline V gene. Deletions cut 4 bases from V and 2 bases from J, with 7 bases between. The CDR3 contains 13 residues. CDR3 DNA sequence: TGTGCCAGCAGCCGGGACCTCACAGATACGCAGTATTTT. Amino acids: CASSRDLTDTQYF.